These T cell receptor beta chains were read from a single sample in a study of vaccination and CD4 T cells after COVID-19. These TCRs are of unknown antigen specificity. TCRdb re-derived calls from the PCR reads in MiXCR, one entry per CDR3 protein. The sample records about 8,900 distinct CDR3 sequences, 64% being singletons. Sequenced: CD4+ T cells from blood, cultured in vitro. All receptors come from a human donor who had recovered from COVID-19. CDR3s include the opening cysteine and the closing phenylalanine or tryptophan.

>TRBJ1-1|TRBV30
CAWSRQAGNTEAFF
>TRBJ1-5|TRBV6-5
CASSYSVAGAPQHF
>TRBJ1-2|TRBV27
CASKRVDSNYGYTF
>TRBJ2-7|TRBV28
CASRGQLGEQYF
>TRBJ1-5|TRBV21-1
CADCGTDPVEPQHF
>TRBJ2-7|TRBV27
CASSLEGLPYPYEQYF
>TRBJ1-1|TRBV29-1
CSVAVTVLNTEAFF
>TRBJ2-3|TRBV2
CASLSGGTDTQYF
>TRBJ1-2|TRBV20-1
CSAIPRYRDYGYTF
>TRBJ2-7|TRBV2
CASSDLASGSEQYF
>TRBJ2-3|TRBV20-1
CSASPLGHRGTDTQYF
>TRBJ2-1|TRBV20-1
CSARDPGLALYNEQFF
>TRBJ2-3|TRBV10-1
CASSGTGMDTQYF
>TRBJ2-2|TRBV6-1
CASRKDSWGELFF
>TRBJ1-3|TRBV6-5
CASSYPGVSSGNTIYF
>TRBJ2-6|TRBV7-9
CASSLLIGTGGSGANVLTF
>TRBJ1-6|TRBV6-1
CASASGPYNSPLHF
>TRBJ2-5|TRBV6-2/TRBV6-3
CASSYSLLETQYF
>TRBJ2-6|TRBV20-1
CSARGPFPGANVLTF
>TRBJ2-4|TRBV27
CASSLVAAAGAKNIQYF
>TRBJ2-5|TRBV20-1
CSAPGTGGVETQYF
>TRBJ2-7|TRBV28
CASSVPGTSAYEQYF
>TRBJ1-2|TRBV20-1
CSLYPQGVNDGYTF
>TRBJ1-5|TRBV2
CASSEARGAHQPQHF
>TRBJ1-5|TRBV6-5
CASSYGGLGNQPQHF
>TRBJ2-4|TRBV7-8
CASSLAGLRGIQYF
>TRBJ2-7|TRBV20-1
CSADGRGLVYEQYF
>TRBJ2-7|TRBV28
CASSLIGGPDEQYF
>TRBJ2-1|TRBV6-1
CASSASGRNEQFF
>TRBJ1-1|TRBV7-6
CASSSGVYAEAFF